Below, 14 T cell receptor beta chains from the same sample are listed, as sequenced in a study. TCRdb redid the calling of the 5' RACE reads with MiXCR, one entry per CDR3 protein. The sample lists tens of thousands of distinct CDR3 sequences; 30% were seen once. Sequencing was carried out using tumor-infiltrating naive CD4+ T cells sorted from the breast tumor. Subset noted: naive CD4+ T cells, CD4+CD45RA+CD25-. All receptors come from a female donor with breast cancer.

The chain is built from TRBV5-6 and TRBJ2-1; 13 bases are shared with TRBD2. Germline CDR1 reads SGHDT; CDR2 reads YYEEEE. The CDR3 totals 15 residues. V was pared by 4 bases and J by 9 bases, with 7 bases of the junction left unmatched. In DNA, the CDR3 is TGTGCCAGCAGCCCGTGGACTAGCGGGAGTCGTGAGCAGTTCTTC. It codes for CASSPWTSGSREQFF.

This clonotype is labeled medium-sized. The chain employs TRBV24-1 and TRBJ2-3, with 9 bases identical to TRBD2. V shed 4 bases and J 6 bases; nucleotides not matched to a gene: 10. Germline CDR1 reads KGHDR; CDR2 reads SFDVKD. CDR3 length: 16 amino acids. CDR3 DNA: TGTGCCACCAGTGAGCCGCTCGCGGGAGGGCGCGATACGCAGTATTTT. Encoded protein: CATSEPLAGGRDTQYF.

As for this clonotype: A read error is possible here, since a much larger clone lies one base away. The rearrangement links TRBV6-5 to TRBJ1-3, with D possibly TRBD1 on 6 matching bases. The CDR3 totals 15 residues. V gave up 4 bases and J gave up 5 bases, with 15 bases separating them. Germline V gene lookup returns CDR1 MNHEY and CDR2 SVGAGI. The CDR3 protein is CASSSTGTTRNTIYF. CDR3 bases: TGTGCCAGCAGTTCTACCGGGACAACTAGAAACACCATATATTTT.

As DNA, the CDR3 is TGTGCCAGCACTGGCCTTATCTCTGGAAACACCATATATTTT. Protein product: CASTGLISGNTIYF. This chain connects TRBV2 to TRBJ1-3; D not certain. There are 14 residues in the CDR3. Germline-derived CDR1 and CDR2 are SNHLY and FYNNEI. Trimming left V 7 bases short and J 0 bases short, with 10 bases between.

This clonotype was counted once. The chain joins TRBV21-1 to TRBJ1-5; no DNA check was done on the table's D call, TRBD1. TRBV21-1 has pseudogene status. The CDR3 is 16 amino acids. The DNA for the CDR3 is TGTGCCAGCAGCATCCGGACAGGGAAGTGGAATCAGCCCCAGCATTTT. Its protein is CASSIRTGKWNQPQHF.

This clonotype qualifies as medium-sized. The chain's CDR3 is CASSEALTGGQFF. DNA for the CDR3: TGTGCCAGCAGTGAAGCCCTGACAGGCGGGCAGTTCTTC. V gene TRBV2 combines with J gene TRBJ2-1; weak D call: TRBD1 (6 bases). The V end was cut by 0 bases, the J end by 12 bases, with 12 bases between. Germline V gene sequence: CDR1 SNHLY, CDR2 FYNNEI. This CDR3 comprises 13 residues.

This clonotype appeared once. The conserved closing phenylalanine or tryptophan is absent in this CDR3, likely reflecting a read error. The chain employs TRBV7-2 and TRBJ1-4; 7 nucleotides line up with TRBD1. The ends lost 3 bases at V and 7 bases at J; junction bases unmatched: 11. The germline V gene encodes CDR1 SGHTA and CDR2 FQGNSA. This CDR3 has 16 residues. CDR3: CASSLGQTRFSEKLFS. The CDR3 DNA sequence: TGTGCCAGCAGCTTGGGACAGACTAGATTTAGTGAAAAACTGTTTTCT.

This clonotype was seen ten or more times. J is TRBJ1-3 and V is TRBV7-9; 7 bases map to TRBD1. The CDR3 extends over 15 amino acids. Germline V gene sequence: CDR1 SEHNR, CDR2 FQNEAQ (reference sequence). Trimming took 5 bases from V and 4 from J; bases not matched to a gene: 8. CDR3 sequence reads: CASSTHRGKGNTIYF. The CDR3 DNA reads as TGTGCCAGCAGCACCCACAGGGGCAAGGGAAACACCATATATTTT. The full variable domain, rest sourced from reference TRBV7-9 and TRBJ1-3, is DTGVSQNPRHKITKRGQNVTFRCDPISEHNRLYWYRQTLGQGPEFLTYFQNEAQLEKSRLLSDRFSAERPKGSFSTLEIQRTEQGDSAMYLCASSTHRGKGNTIYFGEGSWLTVV.

To note about this clonotype: This likely comes from a read error, as the CDR3 has no conserved phenylalanine or tryptophan at its end. The DNA is omitted, as the CDR3 cannot be located on it reliably, and the CDR3 follows TCRdb's listing. The V and J genes are TRBV21-1 and TRBJ2-3. TRBV21-1 is a pseudogene segment. The CDR3 sequence runs 12 residues, both termini included. CDR3 region: CASSKGSDTQYS.

This clonotype was seen many times. J is TRBJ2-7 and V is TRBV5-5; D perhaps matches TRBD2 (6 bases). This CDR3 is 14 amino acids long. Deletions cut 4 bases from V and 2 bases from J, with 13 bases between. The germline gives CDR1 SGHKS, CDR2 YYEKEE (reference sequence). Written as DNA, the CDR3 is TGTGCCAGCAGCCCGAGGACGGGGGCCTACGAGCAGTACTTC. This encodes CASSPRTGAYEQYF.

The chain links TRBV4-1 to TRBJ1-1, with 7 bases matching TRBD1. The CDR3 is made up of 15 amino acids. CDR1 MGHRA and CDR2 YSYEKL come from the germline V gene. V was pared by 3 bases and J by 0 bases, with 4 bases of the junction left unmatched. This chain's CDR3 is CASSHPGQLNTEAFF. The CDR3 DNA follows: TGCGCCAGCAGCCATCCGGGACAGCTGAACACTGAAGCTTTCTTT.

The CDR3 sequence: CASSLDRENSGNQPQHF. DNA of the CDR3: TGTGCCAGCAGCCTCGACAGGGAGAACAGTGGCAATCAGCCCCAGCATTTT. The chain is built from TRBV11-2 and TRBJ1-5, with 7 bases fitting TRBD1. The V gene's germline CDR1 is SGHAT and CDR2 FQNNGV. J lost 2 bases, V lost 5 bases, and 12 bases had no gene match. The CDR3 contains 17 residues.

The chain recombines TRBV5-1 with TRBJ1-1; D possibly corresponds to TRBD1 (6 bases). With 0 bases removed from V and 7 bases from J, the gap between germline ends came to 13 bases. Per the germline V gene, CDR1 is SGHRS and CDR2 is YFSETQ. This CDR3 comprises 14 residues. CDR3 sequence (DNA): TGCGCCAGCAGCTTGGGGCAGGGGATGAATGAAGCTTTCTTT. Its protein is CASSLGQGMNEAFF.

This chain uses TRBV20-1 with TRBJ2-1; D gene uncertain. The CDR3 runs 11 residues. CDR1 is DFQATT, CDR2 SNEGSKA, per germline (reference sequence). The V end was cut by 4 bases, the J end by 9 bases, with 10 bases between. As DNA, the CDR3 is TGCAGTGCTATTATAGACTTTGAGCAGTTCTTC. Its translation: CSAIIDFEQFF.